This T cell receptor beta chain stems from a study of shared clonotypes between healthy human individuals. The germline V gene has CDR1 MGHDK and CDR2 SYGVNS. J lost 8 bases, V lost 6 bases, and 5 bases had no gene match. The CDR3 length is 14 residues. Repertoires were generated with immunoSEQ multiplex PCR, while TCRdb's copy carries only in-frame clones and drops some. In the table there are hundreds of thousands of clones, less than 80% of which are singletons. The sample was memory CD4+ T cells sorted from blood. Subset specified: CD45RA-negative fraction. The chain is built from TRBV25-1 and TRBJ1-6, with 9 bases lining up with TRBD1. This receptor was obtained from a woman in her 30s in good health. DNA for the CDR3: TGTGCCAGCAGCCCGGGACAGGGCCATTCACCCCTCCACTTT. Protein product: CASSPGQGHSPLHF. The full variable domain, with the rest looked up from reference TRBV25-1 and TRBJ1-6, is EADIYQTPRYLVIGTGKKITLECSQTMGHDKMYWYQQDPGMELHLIHYSYGVNSTEKGDLSSESTVSRIRTEHFPLTLESARPSHTSQYLCASSPGQGHSPLHFGNGTRLTVT.